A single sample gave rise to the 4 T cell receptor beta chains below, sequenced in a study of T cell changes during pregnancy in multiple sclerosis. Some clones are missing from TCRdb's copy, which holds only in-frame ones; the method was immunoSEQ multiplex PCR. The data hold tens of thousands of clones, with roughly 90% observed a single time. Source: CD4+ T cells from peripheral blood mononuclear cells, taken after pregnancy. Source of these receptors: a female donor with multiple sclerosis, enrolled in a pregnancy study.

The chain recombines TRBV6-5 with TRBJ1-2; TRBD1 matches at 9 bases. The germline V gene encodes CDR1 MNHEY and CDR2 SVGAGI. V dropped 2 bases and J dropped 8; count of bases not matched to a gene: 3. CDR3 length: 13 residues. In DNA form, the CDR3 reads TGTGCCAGCAGTTACGGGACAGGGCCCGGCTACACCTTC. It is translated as CASSYGTGPGYTF.

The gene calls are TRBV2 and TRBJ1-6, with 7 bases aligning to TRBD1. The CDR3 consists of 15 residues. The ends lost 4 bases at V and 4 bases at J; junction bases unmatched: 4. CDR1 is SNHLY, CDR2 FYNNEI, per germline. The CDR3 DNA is TGTGCCAGCAGTGGACCGGGACAGTATAATTCACCCCTCCACTTT. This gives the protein CASSGPGQYNSPLHF.

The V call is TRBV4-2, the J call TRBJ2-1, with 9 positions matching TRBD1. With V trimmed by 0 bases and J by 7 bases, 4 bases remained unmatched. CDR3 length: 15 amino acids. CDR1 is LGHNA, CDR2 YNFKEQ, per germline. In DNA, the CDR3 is TGTGCCAGCAGCCAAGATGGGACAGGGAAGAATGAGCAGTTCTTC. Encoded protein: CASSQDGTGKNEQFF.

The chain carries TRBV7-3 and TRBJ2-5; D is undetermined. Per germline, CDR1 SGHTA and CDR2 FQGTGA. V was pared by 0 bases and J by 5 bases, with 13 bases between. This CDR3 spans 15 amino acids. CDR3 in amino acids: CASSLTSSLVETQYF. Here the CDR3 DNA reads TGTGCCAGCAGCTTAACGAGTAGCTTGGTGGAGACCCAGTACTTC.